The rows below give T cell receptor beta chains drawn from one sample of a study of shared T cell receptors in the human thymus. Sequencing used immunoSEQ multiplex PCR; TCRdb keeps in-frame clones, though not all of them. The repertoire holds 630,000 or so clones, about 90% seen once, with 0.0094% in the top ten. These data are also associated with another study on human thymus T cells.

Sequenced: thymocytes. The source of these receptors is a boy in the first two years of life with a congenital heart defect. Both conserved end residues are part of each CDR3. The D gene is left open where the match is weak. Clone size is stated in some rows and not others, as once, few, many or a class when expanded.

TRBJ2-3,.,TRBD2,TRBV7-9,TGTGCCAGCGGGGGGGACTCCAGCACAGATACGCAGTATTTT,CASGGDSSTDTQYF
TRBJ1-2,.,TRBD1,TRBV19,TGTGCCAGTAGTCCCCTTGACAGGGAGATCTATGGCTACACCTTC,CASSPLDREIYGYTF
TRBJ1-1,.,.,TRBV30,TGTGCCTGGAGGTCCAGTGGACAAATGAACACTGAAGCTTTCTTT,CAWRSSGQMNTEAFF
TRBJ1-5,once,.,TRBV15,TGTGCCACCAGCAGAGTTTGGGGCCTCAATCAGCCCCAGCATTTT,CATSRVWGLNQPQHF
TRBJ1-5,.,.,TRBV5-6,TGTGCCAGCAACAAGGCAGGGAATTATAGCAATCAGCCCCAGCATTTT,CASNKAGNYSNQPQHF
TRBJ1-6,.,.,TRBV5-6,TGTGCCAGCAGCATTCTCAGGGGAAACAATTCACCCCTCCACTTT,CASSILRGNNSPLHF
TRBJ1-4,few,.,TRBV27,TGTGCCAGCAGAAGCATTGCAACTAATGAAAAACTGTTTTTT,CASRSIATNEKLFF
TRBJ2-7,.,TRBD2,TRBV28,TGTGCCACCCTCCCCATATGGTTGGGAGGGCGCTACGAGCAGTACTTC,CATLPIWLGGRYEQYF
TRBJ1-5,.,TRBD1,TRBV7-2,TGTGCCAGCAGCTTAGGACAGGGGGGCGCGGGTCAGCCCCAGCATTTT,CASSLGQGGAGQPQHF
TRBJ2-7,.,.,TRBV11-2,TGTGCCAGCAGCTTAGGAGGTCACGAGCAGTACTTC,CASSLGGHEQYF
TRBJ2-7,.,TRBD2,TRBV28,TGTGCCAGCAGTTTGGGGTTGGGACTAGCGGATGAGCAGTACTTC,CASSLGLGLADEQYF
TRBJ2-1,once,.,TRBV27,TGTGCCAGCAGACAGGGCCCCGCAGCACCTGAGCAGTTCTTC,CASRQGPAAPEQFF
TRBJ2-5,few,TRBD1,TRBV5-1,TGCGCCAGCAGCGGACCGGACAGGCCTGGCCAAGAGACCCAGTACTTC,CASSGPDRPGQETQYF
TRBJ2-1,once,.,TRBV7-2,TGTGCCAGCAGCTTACTGGTCAGGGATCACTACCATGAGCAGTTCTTC,CASSLLVRDHYHEQFF
TRBJ1-1,.,.,TRBV13,TGTGCCAGCAGCCGAAAAGGGGGGGGCACTGAAGCTTTCTTT,CASSRKGGGTEAFF
TRBJ2-1,.,TRBD2,TRBV7-9,TGTGCCAGCAGCCCCGGGGGGACTAGCGGAAGCTCCTACAATGAGCAGTTCTTC,CASSPGGTSGSSYNEQFF
TRBJ1-2,.,TRBD1,TRBV12-5,TGTGCTAGTGGGGGGACAGTATGGTATGGCTACACCTTC,CASGGTVWYGYTF
TRBJ2-1,.,TRBD2,TRBV9,TGTGCCAGCAGCCCCCCGGGGGGTTCCTACAATGAGCAGTTCTTC,CASSPPGGSYNEQFF
TRBJ1-1,.,TRBD1,TRBV29-1,TGCAGCGCTGGACAGGGCGAGAACACTGAAGCTTTCTTT,CSAGQGENTEAFF
TRBJ1-6,few,TRBD1,TRBV4-2,TGTGCCAGCAGCCAAGATCGGGGACAGGATAATTCACCCCTCCACTTT,CASSQDRGQDNSPLHF
TRBJ2-5,.,TRBD2,TRBV5-4,TGTGCCAGCAGCCACAGGCCGGGACTAGAAGAAAAAGAGACCCAGTACTTC,CASSHRPGLEEKETQYF
TRBJ1-2,.,TRBD1,TRBV28,TGTGCCAGCAGCTCCGACAAGGGGGGACAGTACCCCTATGGCTACACCTTC,CASSSDKGGQYPYGYTF